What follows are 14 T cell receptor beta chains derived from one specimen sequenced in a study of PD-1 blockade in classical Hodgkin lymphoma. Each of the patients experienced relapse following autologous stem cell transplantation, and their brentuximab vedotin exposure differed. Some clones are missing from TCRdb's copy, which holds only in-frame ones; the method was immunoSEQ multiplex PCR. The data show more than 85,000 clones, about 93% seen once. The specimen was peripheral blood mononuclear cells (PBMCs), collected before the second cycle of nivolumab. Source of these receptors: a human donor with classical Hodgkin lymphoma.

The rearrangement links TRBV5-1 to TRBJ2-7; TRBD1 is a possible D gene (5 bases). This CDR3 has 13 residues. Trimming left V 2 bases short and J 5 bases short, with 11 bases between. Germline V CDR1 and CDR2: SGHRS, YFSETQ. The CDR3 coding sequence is TGCGCCAGCAGCTTTACAGGTTGGAACGAGCAGTACTTC. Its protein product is CASSFTGWNEQYF.

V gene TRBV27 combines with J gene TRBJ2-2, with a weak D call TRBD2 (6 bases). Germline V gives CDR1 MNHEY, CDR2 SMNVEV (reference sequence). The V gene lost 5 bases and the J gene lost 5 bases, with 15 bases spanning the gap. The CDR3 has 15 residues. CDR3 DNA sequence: TGTGCCAGCAGTCCGATGGGGGGACGGACCGGGGAGCTGTTTTTT. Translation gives CASSPMGGRTGELFF.

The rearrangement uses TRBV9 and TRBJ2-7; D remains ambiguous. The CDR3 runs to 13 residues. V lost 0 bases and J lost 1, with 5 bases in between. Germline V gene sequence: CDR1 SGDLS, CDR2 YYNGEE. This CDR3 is CASSVGASYEQYF. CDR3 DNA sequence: TGTGCCAGCAGCGTAGGGGCGTCCTACGAGCAGTACTTC.

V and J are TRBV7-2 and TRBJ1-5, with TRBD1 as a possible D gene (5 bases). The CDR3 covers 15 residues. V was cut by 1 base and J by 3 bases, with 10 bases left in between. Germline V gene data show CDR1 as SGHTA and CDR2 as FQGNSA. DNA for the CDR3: TGTGCCAGCAGCTTAGAAGGGACTATCAATCAGCCCCAGCATTTT. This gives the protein CASSLEGTINQPQHF.

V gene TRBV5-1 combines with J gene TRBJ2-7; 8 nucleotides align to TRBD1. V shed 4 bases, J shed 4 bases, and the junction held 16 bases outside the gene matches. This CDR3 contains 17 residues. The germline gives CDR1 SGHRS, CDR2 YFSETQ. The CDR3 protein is CASSPTGTGSIRYEQYF. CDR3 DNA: TGCGCCAGCAGCCCAACGGGGACAGGCAGTATTCGTTACGAGCAGTACTTC.

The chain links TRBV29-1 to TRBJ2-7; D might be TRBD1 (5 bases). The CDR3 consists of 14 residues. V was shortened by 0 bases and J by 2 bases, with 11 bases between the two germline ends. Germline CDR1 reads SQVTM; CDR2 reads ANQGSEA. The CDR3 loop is CSVEEPTAPYEQYF. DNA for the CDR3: TGCAGCGTTGAAGAACCGACAGCCCCCTACGAGCAGTACTTC.

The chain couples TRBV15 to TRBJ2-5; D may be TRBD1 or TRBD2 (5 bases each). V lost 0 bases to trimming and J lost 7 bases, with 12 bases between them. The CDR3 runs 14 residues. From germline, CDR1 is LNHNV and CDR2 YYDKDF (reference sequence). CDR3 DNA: TGTGCCACCAGCAGAGATACTGGGGACGCGACCCAGTACTTC. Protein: CATSRDTGDATQYF. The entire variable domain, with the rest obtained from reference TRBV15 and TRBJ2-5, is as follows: DAMVIQNPRYQVTQFGKPVTLSCSQTLNHNVMYWYQQKSSQAPKLLFHYYDKDFNNEADTPDNFQSRRPNTSFCFLDIRSPGLGDTAMYLCATSRDTGDATQYFGPGTRLLVL.

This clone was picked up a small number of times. Here the CDR3 DNA reads TGTGCCAGCAGTGACTCGGGGAGCTCAGATACGCAGTATTTT. This encodes CASSDSGSSDTQYF. The V call is TRBV6-4, the J call TRBJ2-3, with D tentatively TRBD2 (5 bases). V was clipped by 0 bases and J by 4 bases, with 8 bases between them. Germline V gene data show CDR1 as MRHNA and CDR2 as SNTAGT. The length of the CDR3 is 14 residues.

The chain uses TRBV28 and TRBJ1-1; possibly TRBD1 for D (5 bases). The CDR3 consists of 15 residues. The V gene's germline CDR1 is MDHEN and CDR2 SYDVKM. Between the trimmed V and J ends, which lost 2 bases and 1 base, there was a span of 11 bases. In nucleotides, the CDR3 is TGTGCCAGCAGTTTAGGCGGGGGGGGGAACACTGAAGCTTTCTTT. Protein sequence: CASSLGGGGNTEAFF.

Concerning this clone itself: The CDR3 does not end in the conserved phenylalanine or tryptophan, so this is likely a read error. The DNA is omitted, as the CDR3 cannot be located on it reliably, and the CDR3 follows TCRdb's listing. CDR3 region: CASSYRTGPQVI. The rearrangement uses TRBV6-6 and TRBJ1-2. CDR1 and CDR2 from the germline V gene are MNHNY and SVGAGI (reference sequence). The CDR3 spans 12 amino acids, including both terminal residues.

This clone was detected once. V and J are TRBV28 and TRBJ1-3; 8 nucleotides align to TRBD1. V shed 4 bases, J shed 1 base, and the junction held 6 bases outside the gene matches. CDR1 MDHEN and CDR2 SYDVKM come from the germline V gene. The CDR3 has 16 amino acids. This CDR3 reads CASSSDRGWSGNTIYF. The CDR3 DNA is TGTGCCAGCAGTTCAGACAGGGGATGGTCTGGAAACACCATATATTTT.

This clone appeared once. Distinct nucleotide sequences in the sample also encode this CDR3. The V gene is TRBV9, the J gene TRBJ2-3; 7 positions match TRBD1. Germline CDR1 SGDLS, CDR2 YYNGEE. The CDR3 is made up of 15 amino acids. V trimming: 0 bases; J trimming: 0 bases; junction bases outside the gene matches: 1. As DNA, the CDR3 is TGTGCCAGCAGCGTAGGGACAGGTAGCACAGATACGCAGTATTTT. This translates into CASSVGTGSTDTQYF.

The DNA for the CDR3 is TGCAGCGTTGTGAAGTGGAGCTCCTACGAGCAGTACTTC. As protein: CSVVKWSSYEQYF. The rearrangement joins TRBV29-1 to TRBJ2-7; D uncertain. This CDR3 has 13 residues. Per germline, CDR1 SQVTM and CDR2 ANQGSEA. Trimming stripped 4 bases from V and 0 bases from J, with 10 bases between.

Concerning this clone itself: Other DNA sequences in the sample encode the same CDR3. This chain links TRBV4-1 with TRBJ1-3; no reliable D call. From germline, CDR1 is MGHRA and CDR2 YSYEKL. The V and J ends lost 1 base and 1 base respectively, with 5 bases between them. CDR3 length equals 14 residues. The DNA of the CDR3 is TGCGCCAGCAGCCAAGGACCGTCTGGAAACACCATATATTTT. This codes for CASSQGPSGNTIYF.